A single sample is the source of the 8 T cell receptor beta chains below, sequenced in a study of post-analysis software for immune sequencing data. The study's findings and limits: With TRBV5-6, TRBV5-1 and TRBV20-1 included, about five TRBV segments were more frequent in patients than in controls.

Their antigens remain unidentified. Each TCR beta cDNA library carried unique molecular identifiers. MiXCR was run by TCRdb on the PCR reads, yielding one entry per CDR3 protein. The sample shows about 540,000 distinct CDR3 sequences, around a third of them seen only once. Sequenced sample: blood. The receptor source for this set is a girl aged 2 to 17 with multiple sclerosis.

Concerning this clonotype: One end of the junction fails to match germline, which may point to a read error. The rearrangement links TRBV12-3 or TRBV12-4 to TRBJ2-3; TRBD1 agrees at 9 bases. CDR3 length: 15 amino acids. The CDR3 DNA reads as TGTGCCAGCAGCCTGGGCACAGGGGGCGCAGATGCGCAGTATTTT. Its translation is CASSLGTGGADAQYF.

The gene calls are TRBV5-1 and TRBJ2-3; a weak D match, TRBD2 (5 bases). Per the germline V gene, CDR1 is SGHRS and CDR2 is YFSETQ. V was clipped by 6 bases and J by 5 bases, with 10 bases between them. This CDR3 is 12 amino acids long. The CDR3: CASTRRGDTQYF. DNA of the CDR3: TGCGCCAGCACCCGACGGGGAGATACGCAGTATTTT.

This clonotype was seen only a few times. The V gene is TRBV5-6, the J gene TRBJ2-3; unclear D gene. The CDR3 is 14 amino acids. The germline V gene has CDR1 SGHDT and CDR2 YYEEEE. Trimming took off 4 bases at V and 2 bases at J, with 11 bases between the two ends. CDR3 sequence (DNA): TGTGCCAGCAGCCATACGACCGACACAGATACGCAGTATTTT. The encoded protein is CASSHTTDTDTQYF. Full variable domain (remainder filled in from reference TRBV5-6 and TRBJ2-3): DAGVTQSPTHLIKTRGQQVTLRCSPKSGHDTVSWYQQALGQGPQFIFQYYEEEERQRGNFPDRFSGHQFPNYSSELNVNALLLGDSALYLCASSHTTDTDTQYFGPGTRLTVL.

The table lists this clonotype with many counts. The chain joins TRBV20-1 to TRBJ2-5; no clear D gene. The V gene lost 2 bases and the J gene lost 2 bases, with 9 bases spanning the gap. There are 13 residues in the CDR3. Germline-derived CDR1 and CDR2 are DFQATT and SNEGSKA (reference sequence). The CDR3 DNA is TGCAGTGCTAGACACGCAATGCAAGAGACCCAGTACTTC. It specifies CSARHAMQETQYF.

A few counts support this clonotype. The chain is built from TRBV20-1 and TRBJ2-1; 9 bases map to TRBD2. V was pared by 3 bases and J by 0 bases, with 6 bases of the junction left unmatched. The germline V gene encodes CDR1 DFQATT and CDR2 SNEGSKA (reference sequence). The CDR3 runs to 16 residues. The DNA for the CDR3 is TGCAGTGCTAGTGATTTTAGCGGGAGCTCCTACAATGAGCAGTTCTTC. This translates into CSASDFSGSSYNEQFF.

This clonotype came up a few times. V gene TRBV6-1 combines with J gene TRBJ2-5; 9 bases fit TRBD2. The trim removed 6 bases at V and 5 bases at J, leaving 7 bases unmatched. The CDR3 sequence is 14 residues long. Germline CDR1 MNHNS, CDR2 SASEGT. The CDR3 DNA sequence: TGTGCCAGCAGGAGCGGGGGGACTCAGGAGACCCAGTACTTC. It is translated as CASRSGGTQETQYF.

The chain joins TRBV20-1 to TRBJ1-6, with 7 bases lining up with TRBD1. V lost 6 bases to trimming and J lost 5 bases; unmatched junction nucleotides: 7. Germline assignment: CDR1 DFQATT and CDR2 SNEGSKA (reference sequence). The CDR3 loop spans 14 amino acids. CDR3 DNA: TGCAGTGCGAAGGGGGACAGAAATAATTCACCCCTCCACTTT. This sequence encodes CSAKGDRNNSPLHF.

Only a few counts were recorded for this clonotype. J is TRBJ1-1 and V is TRBV7-9; D is uncertain. The V gene lost 3 bases and the J gene lost 11 bases, with 7 bases spanning the gap. In germline, CDR1 is SEHNR, CDR2 FQNEAQ (reference sequence). This CDR3 has 10 residues. DNA of the CDR3: TGTGCCAGCAGCTTCCCGCCGGCTTTCTTT. It codes for CASSFPPAFF.